These 9 T cell receptor beta chains came from one sample sequenced in a study of T-cell reconstitution after alpha-beta-depleted transplantation in children. Preparation of the TCRbeta library used unique molecular identifiers. TCRdb re-analysed the PCR reads in MiXCR, keeping a single row per CDR3 protein. The sample includes hundreds of thousands of distinct CDR3 sequences, around 12% seen only once; the top ten take 0.79%. Source: PBMCs, taken before TCRalphabeta/CD19-depleted stem cell transplant. Receptor source: a girl aged 2-15 years with congenital amegakaryocytic thrombocytopenia, due to receive a stem cell transplant.

This clonotype was seen a few times. V gene TRBV30 combines with J gene TRBJ1-5; D is unclear. Germline CDR1 is GTSNPN and CDR2 is SVGIG (reference sequence). There are 13 residues in the CDR3. Trimming stripped 5 bases from V and 5 bases from J, with 13 bases between. The CDR3 loop is CAWGEPPDQPQHF. DNA of the CDR3: TGTGCCTGGGGAGAGCCTCCGGATCAGCCCCAGCATTTT.

This clonotype was seen once. This sequence joins TRBV7-4 and TRBJ2-7; D is perhaps TRBD2 (7 bases). Deletions cut 1 base from V and 2 bases from J, with 15 bases between. CDR1 is SGHVT and CDR2 is SQSDAQ in the germline V gene. The CDR3 covers 16 residues. This chain's CDR3 is CASSLGGGPRPYEQYF. CDR3 coding DNA: TGTGCCAGCAGCTTAGGGGGGGGGCCACGACCCTACGAGCAGTACTTC.

This clonotype was picked up one time. It may be a read error: a sequence one base away is much more abundant. The gene calls are TRBV10-2 and TRBJ2-3; no firm D call. Per the germline V gene, CDR1 is WSHSY and CDR2 is SAAADI. This CDR3 contains 15 residues. CDR3: CATSESSPEADTQYF. The CDR3 bases are TGCGCCACCAGTGAGTCTTCCCCCGAGGCAGATACGCAGTATTTT.

This clonotype has a count of ten or more. V gene TRBV7-9 combines with J gene TRBJ1-1; D possibly corresponds to TRBD1 (5 bases). The CDR3 totals 15 residues. V was shortened by 1 base and J by 7 bases, with 16 bases between the two germline ends. The germline V gene encodes CDR1 SEHNR and CDR2 FQNEAQ (reference sequence). CDR3 amino acids: CASSLEGSGTDEAFF. CDR3 nucleotide sequence: TGTGCCAGCAGCTTAGAGGGCTCGGGGACGGATGAAGCTTTCTTT. The full variable domain, rest sourced from reference TRBV7-9 and TRBJ1-1, is DTGVSQNPRHKITKRGQNVTFRCDPISEHNRLYWYRQTLGQGPEFLTYFQNEAQLEKSRLLSDRFSAERPKGSFSTLEIQRTEQGDSAMYLCASSLEGSGTDEAFFGQGTRLTVV.

This clonotype came up many times. The V call is TRBV20-1, the J call TRBJ2-2, with 8 bases fitting TRBD2. This CDR3 contains 14 residues. In germline, CDR1 is DFQATT, CDR2 SNEGSKA (reference sequence). Germline trimming cut 3 bases from V and 6 bases from J; bases unmatched to any gene: 6. The CDR3 nucleotides read TGCAGTGCTAGCCGACTAGCGTTCGCCGGGGAGCTGTTTTTT. Residues: CSASRLAFAGELFF.

Only a few counts were recorded for this clonotype. The V and J genes are TRBV5-1 and TRBJ2-7; D gene ambiguous. The CDR3 is 14 residues long. Trimming left V 5 bases short and J 3 bases short, with 15 bases between. CDR1 is SGHRS and CDR2 is YFSETQ in the germline V gene. The CDR3 nucleotides are TGCGCCAGCAGGGTATTTGGCGGAAGCTACGAGCAGTACTTC. This sequence encodes CASRVFGGSYEQYF. Looking up the rest from reference TRBV5-1 and TRBJ2-7 gives the full variable domain: KAGVTQTPRYLIKTRGQQVTLSCSPISGHRSVSWYQQTPGQGLQFLFEYFSETQRNKGNFPGRFSGRQFSNSRSEMNVSTLELGDSALYLCASRVFGGSYEQYFGPGTRLTVT.

In its sample, this clonotype was seen many times. The chain is built from TRBV9 and TRBJ2-2; 9 nucleotides match TRBD2. The V gene end was trimmed by 9 bases and the J gene end by 2 bases; junction bases not matched to a gene: 11. The CDR3 length is 16 residues. Germline loops: CDR1 SGDLS, CDR2 YYNGEE. The CDR3 here is CATATGTSLNTGELFF. The CDR3 nucleotides read TGTGCCACCGCGACAGGGACTAGCCTAAACACCGGGGAGCTGTTTTTT.

This clonotype was observed many times. The chain is built from TRBV10-1 and TRBJ2-2; D is unresolved. The germline V and J ends were trimmed by 7 bases and 1 base, with 7 bases remaining between them. CDR1 and CDR2 from the germline V gene are WNHNN and SYGVQD (reference sequence). The CDR3 loop spans 13 amino acids. The CDR3 protein is CASTQKNTGELFF. The DNA of the CDR3 is TGCGCCAGCACTCAAAAGAACACCGGGGAGCTGTTTTTT.

This clonotype was seen ten or more times. V is TRBV20-1 and J is TRBJ2-7; 7 bases agree with TRBD2. The CDR3 runs 17 residues. The germline gives CDR1 DFQATT, CDR2 SNEGSKA (reference sequence). The trim removed 1 base at V and 3 bases at J, leaving 15 bases unmatched. CDR3 sequence: CSARGTSGTTADYEQYF. The DNA of the CDR3 is TGCAGTGCTAGAGGGACCTCCGGGACTACGGCGGACTACGAGCAGTACTTC.